These T cell receptor beta chains were read from a single sample in a study of blood T cell repertoires in COVID-19. Here immunoSEQ multiplex PCR was the method, and the copy in TCRdb shows in-frame clones only, minus some. The sample has about 200,000 clones, approximately 85% seen once; the top ten hold around 3%. Material: peripheral blood. These receptors were taken from a man in his sixties with acute or convalescent COVID-19. Each CDR3 is given with its conserved first and last residue. D genes are given only for firm matches. The size field is filled for only some rows; it gives once, few, many or a size class.

length	D	V	J	size	CDR3
16	TRBD2	TRBV28	TRBJ2-1	NA	CASSLLQLAGNNEQFF
20	TRBD2	TRBV7-7	TRBJ2-5	NA	CASSLVPRTSGRQYQETQYF
18	TRBD1	TRBV18	TRBJ1-4	NA	CASSPIRTGIVTNEKLFF
13	NA	TRBV27	TRBJ1-1	NA	CASTKTGNTEAFF
14	TRBD1	TRBV5-5	TRBJ2-7	NA	CASSHGTAFYEQYF
12	NA	TRBV28	TRBJ1-4	NA	CASGTRNEKLFF
12	NA	TRBV9	TRBJ2-5	few	CASSDTGETQYF
14	TRBD2	TRBV6-5	TRBJ2-3	NA	CASSGRAGTDTQYF
14	NA	TRBV18	TRBJ2-2	NA	CASSPADTTGELFF
18	TRBD1	TRBV4-2	TRBJ1-4	NA	CASSSSGQGLTANEKLFF
14	NA	TRBV18	TRBJ1-6	NA	CASSPAGGDSPLHF
15	NA	TRBV5-1	TRBJ2-5	NA	CASSLVGTLQETQYF
14	TRBD2	TRBV27	TRBJ2-7	once	CASSFLAGVYEQYF
16	TRBD2	TRBV7-2	TRBJ2-5	NA	CASSKTGTSGQETQYF
16	TRBD1	TRBV7-2	TRBJ2-7	NA	CASSYARTGGSYEQYF
13	NA	TRBV19	TRBJ1-2	NA	CASSSQDSYGYTF
16	TRBD1	TRBV5-1	TRBJ2-7	NA	CASSRDSGDRGYEQYF
16	NA	TRBV19	TRBJ1-5	NA	CASSAGTIHSNQPQHF
15	TRBD2	TRBV2	TRBJ2-3	NA	CASRNSGRGTDTQYF
13	NA	TRBV19	TRBJ2-7	NA	CASSRESSYEQYF
16	TRBD2	TRBV5-4	TRBJ2-1	NA	CASKTSGSHSYNEQFF
16	TRBD2	TRBV4-1	TRBJ2-1	NA	CASSQGASGTYSEQFF
14	TRBD1	TRBV10-3	TRBJ2-7	NA	CAISEDRGGVEQYF
15	NA	TRBV3-1/TRBV3-2	TRBJ2-1	NA	CASSQGRPSYNEQFF
15	NA	TRBV5-1	TRBJ2-7	NA	CASSPGSGGGYEQYF
15	TRBD2	TRBV29-1	TRBJ2-3	NA	CSVVGTKAFRDTQYF
15	NA	TRBV6-5	TRBJ2-1	NA	CASREGPRSYNEQFF
12	NA	TRBV5-8	TRBJ1-1	NA	CASSPRGTEAFF
14	TRBD1	TRBV3-1/TRBV3-2	TRBJ1-6	once	CASTTGGAHSPLHF
14	NA	TRBV18	TRBJ2-2	NA	CASSPTLGTGELFF